Each of the 23 T cell receptor beta chains below was sequenced from the same sample in a study of cytomegalovirus exposure and HLA in healthy donors. This PCR relied on a set of 60 Vbeta primers and 13 Jbeta primers. Method: immunoSEQ multiplex PCR; TCRdb's copy keeps in-frame clones and lacks some. The sample lists some 140,000 clones, approximately 80% occurring once. Specimen: PBMCs. The receptors were sampled from a man in his thirties or forties in good health and CMV-seronegative.

This clone has more than one count but fewer than ten. Its ends do not fully match the called genes, so a read error is possible. This chain joins TRBV7-2 and TRBJ1-2; TRBD1 matches at 8 bases. The CDR3 has 14 residues. Per germline, CDR1 SGHTA and CDR2 FQGNSA. The CDR3, as DNA: TGCGCCAGCAGCCAACCCGGACAGGGCTATGGCTACACCTTC. Translation: CASSQPGQGYGYTF.

This clone was counted a single time. The chain links TRBV30 to TRBJ2-3; possible D gene TRBD1, 6 bases. Germline V gene data show CDR1 as GTSNPN and CDR2 as SVGIG (reference sequence). Trimming shortened V by 7 bases and J by 4 bases, and 12 bases separated the two germline ends. CDR3 length: 12 residues. The CDR3 nucleotides read TGTGCCTATACAGGGAGCCCAGATACGCAGTATTTT. Translation: CAYTGSPDTQYF.

The chain recombines TRBV10-3 with TRBJ2-1; 12 nucleotides line up with TRBD2. The CDR3 sequence is 16 residues long. Germline assignment: CDR1 ENHRY and CDR2 SYGVKD. The ends lost 0 bases at V and 7 bases at J; junction bases unmatched: 4. The CDR3 nucleotides are TGTGCCATCAGTGAGTCGACTAGCGGGAGTAGGAATGAGCAGTTCTTC. Amino acid sequence: CAISESTSGSRNEQFF.

This chain connects TRBV29-1 to TRBJ2-2, with 9 bases that match TRBD1. The CDR3 runs to 15 residues. The germline V gene has CDR1 SQVTM and CDR2 ANQGSEA. V dropped 5 bases and J dropped 5; count of bases not matched to a gene: 9. CDR3 sequence: CSVIGQGSKTGELFF. CDR3 in DNA: TGCAGCGTTATAGGACAGGGGTCAAAAACCGGGGAGCTGTTTTTT.

The chain combines TRBV7-2 with TRBJ1-4, with 10 bases aligning to TRBD1. The length of the CDR3 is 15 residues. V lost 5 bases to trimming and J lost 7 bases; unmatched junction nucleotides: 7. Germline CDR1 is SGHTA and CDR2 is FQGNSA. In nucleotides, the CDR3 is TGTGCCAGCAGCGGTTCCGGGACAGGGGCTGAAAAACTGTTTTTT. Residues: CASSGSGTGAEKLFF. The whole variable domain, filled in from reference TRBV7-2 and TRBJ1-4, reads GAGVSQSPSNKVTEKGKDVELRCDPISGHTALYWYRQSLGQGLEFLIYFQGNSAPDKSGLPSDRFSAERTGGSVSTLTIQRTQQEDSAVYLCASSGSGTGAEKLFFGSGTQLSVL.

The chain combines TRBV2 with TRBJ1-5, with TRBD1 identical over 8 bases. Germline CDR1 is SNHLY and CDR2 is FYNNEI. The junction had 27 bases not matched to a gene; V was cut back by 1 base and J by 10 bases. The CDR3 totals 21 residues. The CDR3 spells CASSEGETLWGQAHIGSPQHF. The CDR3 coding sequence is TGTGCCAGCAGTGAAGGGGAGACTCTGTGGGGACAGGCTCATATTGGATCTCCCCAGCATTTT.

The V gene is TRBV9, the J gene TRBJ2-1; possible D gene TRBD1, 6 bases. This CDR3 spans 14 amino acids. Trimming shortened V by 0 bases and J by 12 bases, and 16 bases separated the two germline ends. Germline CDR1 is SGDLS and CDR2 is YYNGEE. CDR3 loop: CASSVATGLGSQFF. CDR3 nucleotide sequence: TGTGCCAGCAGCGTAGCTACAGGGTTAGGGTCGCAGTTCTTC.

This sequence joins TRBV15 and TRBJ1-5, with D hard to call. CDR3 length equals 16 residues. The germline gives CDR1 LNHNV, CDR2 YYDKDF (reference sequence). Trimming removed 5 bases at V and 1 base at J, with 15 bases between. CDR3 sequence reads: CATSDGLKGSNQPQHF. The CDR3 coding sequence is TGTGCCACCAGCGACGGACTGAAAGGGAGCAATCAGCCCCAGCATTTT. Full variable domain (outside the CDR3, taken from reference TRBV15 and TRBJ1-5): DAMVIQNPRYQVTQFGKPVTLSCSQTLNHNVMYWYQQKSSQAPKLLFHYYDKDFNNEADTPDNFQSRRPNTSFCFLDIRSPGLGDTAMYLCATSDGLKGSNQPQHFGDGTRLSIL.

The V and J genes are TRBV27 and TRBJ2-5; 9 bases line up with TRBD1. Trimming removed 6 bases from V and 5 bases from J; junction bases left unmatched: 4. The CDR3 contains 13 residues. Germline-derived CDR1 and CDR2 are MNHEY and SMNVEV (reference sequence). DNA for the CDR3: TGTGCCAGCAGCCACAGGGGGCTGGAGACCCAGTACTTC. Encoded protein: CASSHRGLETQYF.

V usage is TRBV30 and J usage is TRBJ1-4; possibly TRBD1 for D (5 bases). The germline V gene has CDR1 GTSNPN and CDR2 SVGIG (reference sequence). The CDR3 is 13 residues long. The ends were cut back, 3 bases at V and 8 bases at J, with 13 bases in the middle. CDR3 DNA sequence: TGTGCCTGGAGCGGGACTCTCAGGGAAAAACTGTTTTTT. Encoded protein: CAWSGTLREKLFF.

The chain joins TRBV6-4 to TRBJ2-7; D might be TRBD1 (5 bases). Germline V gives CDR1 MRHNA, CDR2 SNTAGT. V was trimmed by 6 bases and J by 0 bases, leaving 9 bases between them. CDR3 length equals 13 residues. The DNA of the CDR3 is TGTGCCAGCAGCAGGGTGGACTCCTACGAGCAGTACTTC. Its protein product is CASSRVDSYEQYF.

The chain joins TRBV20-1 to TRBJ1-1; D unclear. CDR1 is DFQATT and CDR2 is SNEGSKA in the germline V gene (reference sequence). V was trimmed by 5 bases and J by 2 bases, leaving 6 bases between them. The CDR3 covers 11 residues. The DNA for the CDR3 is TGCAGTGCTGGCGGAAACACTGAAGCTTTCTTT. Translating it yields CSAGGNTEAFF.

The chain uses TRBV27 and TRBJ2-5, with TRBD2 matching over 11 bases. CDR1 and CDR2 from the germline V gene are MNHEY and SMNVEV (reference sequence). The trim removed 3 bases at V and 3 bases at J, leaving 15 bases unmatched. The CDR3 covers 19 residues. CDR3 amino acids: CASSLGAVAGGQKKETQYF. The CDR3 nucleotides read TGTGCCAGCAGTTTGGGTGCGGTAGCGGGAGGGCAGAAAAAAGAGACCCAGTACTTC.

This clone was recorded once. V is TRBV19 and J is TRBJ2-1; D is possibly TRBD2 (5 bases). The CDR3 covers 14 residues. V was clipped by 3 bases and J by 2 bases, with 8 bases between them. Germline V lookup: CDR1 LNHDA, CDR2 SQIVND (reference sequence). CDR3 nucleotides: TGTGCCAGTAGTATCCCGGGAACCTACAATGAGCAGTTCTTC. Encoded protein: CASSIPGTYNEQFF.

The chain is built from TRBV7-6 and TRBJ2-3; D is unclear. The CDR3 extends over 16 amino acids. In germline, CDR1 is SGHVS, CDR2 FNYEAQ. V lost 2 bases and J lost 2, with 14 bases in between. CDR3 coding DNA: TGTGCCAGCAGCTTATTGGCTAGGTACCTCACAGATACGCAGTATTTT. Translation gives CASSLLARYLTDTQYF.

J is TRBJ1-2 and V is TRBV29-1; 7 positions agree with TRBD1. CDR3 size: 16 residues. V dropped 8 bases and J dropped 4; count of bases not matched to a gene: 19. CDR1 SQVTM and CDR2 ANQGSEA come from the germline V gene. The CDR3, as DNA: TGCAGCTTTCTCCCTCTACAGGGGCGCGTCGGCTATGGCTACACCTTC. Translating gives CSFLPLQGRVGYGYTF.

This rearrangement joins TRBV4-2 to TRBJ2-5; 12 bases line up with TRBD2. The J segment lost 4 bases and the V segment lost 1 base, leaving 7 bases of the junction unmatched. Germline CDR1 and CDR2: LGHNA and YNFKEQ. This CDR3 spans 17 amino acids. Here the CDR3 reads CASSQASLTSGRETQYF. The CDR3 DNA is TGTGCCAGCAGCCAAGCTTCGCTGACTAGCGGGAGAGAGACCCAGTACTTC.

The chain recombines TRBV20-1 with TRBJ2-5; no clear D. In germline, CDR1 is DFQATT, CDR2 SNEGSKA (reference sequence). Trimming took off 3 bases at V and 5 bases at J, with 7 bases between the two ends. The CDR3 contains 11 residues. This CDR3 is CSARFGETQYF. CDR3 DNA: TGCAGTGCTAGGTTCGGGGAGACCCAGTACTTC.

The chain has TRBV6-1 and TRBJ2-3, with 11 nucleotides matching TRBD1. In germline, CDR1 is MNHNS, CDR2 SASEGT. This CDR3 contains 16 residues. J gave up 2 bases and V 4 bases, and 5 bases lay outside the gene matches. Written as DNA, the CDR3 is TGTGCCAGCAGTGGTAGGACAGGGGGCGACACAGATACGCAGTATTTT. It yields the protein CASSGRTGGDTDTQYF.

The rearrangement joins TRBV6-1 to TRBJ2-3; 14 bases align to TRBD2. Trimming at V came to 4 bases and at J to 4 bases, leaving 7 bases not matched to a gene. Germline CDR1 reads MNHNS; CDR2 reads SASEGT. The length of the CDR3 is 17 residues. Written as DNA, the CDR3 is TGTGCCAGCAGTGGGAGGGGACTAGCGGGAGTGGCAGATACGCAGTATTTT. Its protein is CASSGRGLAGVADTQYF.

This chain joins TRBV9 and TRBJ2-3, with TRBD2 matching over 7 bases. This CDR3 is built from 15 residues. Germline lookup yields CDR1 SGDLS and CDR2 YYNGEE. Losses at the gene ends were 0 bases for V and 1 base for J; bases not matched to a gene: 2. For the CDR3, the DNA is TGTGCCAGCAGCGTAGTGCTAGCGGGCACAGATACGCAGTATTTT. Translating gives CASSVVLAGTDTQYF.

The chain combines TRBV27 with TRBJ1-1, with 11 bases matching TRBD1. From germline, CDR1 is MNHEY and CDR2 SMNVEV (reference sequence). V lost 7 bases to trimming and J lost 4 bases; unmatched junction nucleotides: 8. This CDR3 contains 15 residues. CDR3 amino acids: CASTIRTGGFTEAFF. The CDR3 DNA sequence: TGTGCCAGCACTATTCGGACAGGGGGCTTCACTGAAGCTTTCTTT.

In its sample, this clone was seen a few times. This sequence joins TRBV10-3 and TRBJ1-3, with 9 bases lining up with TRBD1. Germline CDR1 reads ENHRY; CDR2 reads SYGVKD. This CDR3 is 16 amino acids long. The ends lost 6 bases at V and 1 base at J; junction bases unmatched: 7. CDR3 coding DNA: TGTGCCATCAGCCCTACAGGGGGCATATCTGGAAACACCATATATTTT. Its translation is CAISPTGGISGNTIYF.